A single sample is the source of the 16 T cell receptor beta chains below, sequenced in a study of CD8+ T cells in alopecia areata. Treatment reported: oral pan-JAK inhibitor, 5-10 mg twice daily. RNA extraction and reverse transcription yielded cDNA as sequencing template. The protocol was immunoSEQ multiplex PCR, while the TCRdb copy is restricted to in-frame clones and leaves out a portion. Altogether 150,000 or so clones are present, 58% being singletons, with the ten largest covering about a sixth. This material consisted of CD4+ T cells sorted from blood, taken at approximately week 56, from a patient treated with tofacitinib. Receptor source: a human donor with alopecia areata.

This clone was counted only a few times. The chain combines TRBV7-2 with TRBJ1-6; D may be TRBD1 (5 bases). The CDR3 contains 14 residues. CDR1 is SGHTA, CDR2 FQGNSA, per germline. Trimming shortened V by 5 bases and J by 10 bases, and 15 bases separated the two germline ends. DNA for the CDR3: TGTGCCAGCAGCCACCCAGGGAAGGGGTCACCCCTCCACTTT. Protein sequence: CASSHPGKGSPLHF.

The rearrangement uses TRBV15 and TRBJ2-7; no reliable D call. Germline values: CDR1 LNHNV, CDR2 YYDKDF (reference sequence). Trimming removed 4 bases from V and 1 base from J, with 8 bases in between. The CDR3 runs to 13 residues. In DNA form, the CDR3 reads TGTGCCACCAGCAATCGGATTTCCTACGAGCAGTACTTC. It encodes CATSNRISYEQYF.

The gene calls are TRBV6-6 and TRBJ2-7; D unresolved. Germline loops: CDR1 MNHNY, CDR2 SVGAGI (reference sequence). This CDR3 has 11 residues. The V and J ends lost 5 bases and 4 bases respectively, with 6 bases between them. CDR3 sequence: CASSPEYEQYF. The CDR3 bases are TGTGCCAGCAGTCCAGAGTACGAGCAGTACTTC.

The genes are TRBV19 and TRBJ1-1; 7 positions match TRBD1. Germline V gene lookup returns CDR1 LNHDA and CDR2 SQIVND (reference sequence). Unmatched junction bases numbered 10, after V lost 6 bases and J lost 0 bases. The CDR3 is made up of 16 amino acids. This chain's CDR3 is CASRGTASIMNTEAFF. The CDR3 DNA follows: TGTGCCAGTAGGGGGACAGCCTCGATCATGAACACTGAAGCTTTCTTT. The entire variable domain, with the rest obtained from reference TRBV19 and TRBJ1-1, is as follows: DGGITQSPKYLFRKEGQNVTLSCEQNLNHDAMYWYRQDPGQGLRLIYYSQIVNDFQKGDIAEGYSVSREKKESFPLTVTSAQKNPTAFYLCASRGTASIMNTEAFFGQGTRLTVV.

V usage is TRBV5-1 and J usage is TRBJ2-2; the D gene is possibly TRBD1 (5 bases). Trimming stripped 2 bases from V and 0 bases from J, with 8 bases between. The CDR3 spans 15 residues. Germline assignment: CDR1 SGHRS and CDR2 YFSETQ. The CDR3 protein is CASSFRDANTGELFF. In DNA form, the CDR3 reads TGCGCCAGCAGCTTCAGGGATGCGAACACCGGGGAGCTGTTTTTT.

This CDR3 reads CASGPAGSFYNSPLHF. The CDR3, as DNA: TGTGCCAGCGGGCCCGCGGGGTCGTTCTATAATTCACCCCTCCACTTT. The V gene is TRBV9, the J gene TRBJ1-6; the D is unclear. Germline CDR1 and CDR2: SGDLS and YYNGEE. This CDR3 is built from 16 residues. The V end was cut by 7 bases, the J end by 3 bases, with 17 bases between.

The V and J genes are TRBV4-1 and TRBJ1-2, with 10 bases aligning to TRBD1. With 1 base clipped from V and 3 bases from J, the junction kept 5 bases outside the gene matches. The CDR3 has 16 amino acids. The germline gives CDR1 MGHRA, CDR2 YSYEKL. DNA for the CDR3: TGCGCCAGCAGCCAAGCGGGGACAGGGGTGGACTATGGCTACACCTTC. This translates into CASSQAGTGVDYGYTF.

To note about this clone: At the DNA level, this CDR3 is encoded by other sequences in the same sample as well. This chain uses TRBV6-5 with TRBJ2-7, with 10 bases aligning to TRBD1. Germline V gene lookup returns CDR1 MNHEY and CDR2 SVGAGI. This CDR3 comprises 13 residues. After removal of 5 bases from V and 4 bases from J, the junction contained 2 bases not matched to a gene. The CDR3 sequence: CASSRDRGYEQYF. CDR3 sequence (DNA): TGTGCCAGCAGTAGGGACAGGGGTTACGAGCAGTACTTC.

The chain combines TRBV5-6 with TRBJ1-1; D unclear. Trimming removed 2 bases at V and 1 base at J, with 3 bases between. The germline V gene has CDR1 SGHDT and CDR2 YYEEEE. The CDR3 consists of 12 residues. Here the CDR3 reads CASSLQNTEAFF. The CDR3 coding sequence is TGTGCCAGCAGCTTACAGAACACTGAAGCTTTCTTT.

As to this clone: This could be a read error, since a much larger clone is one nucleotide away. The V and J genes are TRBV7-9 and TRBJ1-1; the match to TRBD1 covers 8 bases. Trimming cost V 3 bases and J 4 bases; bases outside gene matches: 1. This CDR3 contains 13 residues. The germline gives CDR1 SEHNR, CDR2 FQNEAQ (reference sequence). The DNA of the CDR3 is TGTGCCAGCAGCTTCACAGGGGGCACTGAAGCTTTCTTT. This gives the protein CASSFTGGTEAFF.

The CDR3 DNA reads TGTGCCAGCAGCCAAGTATTACCCGGCTCTGAAGCTTTCTTT. It yields the protein CASSQVLPGSEAFF. V gene TRBV14 combines with J gene TRBJ1-1; no definite D call. Trimming took 1 base from V and 6 from J, leaving 12 bases between them. Per the germline V gene, CDR1 is SGHDN and CDR2 is FVKESK. This CDR3 is 14 amino acids long.

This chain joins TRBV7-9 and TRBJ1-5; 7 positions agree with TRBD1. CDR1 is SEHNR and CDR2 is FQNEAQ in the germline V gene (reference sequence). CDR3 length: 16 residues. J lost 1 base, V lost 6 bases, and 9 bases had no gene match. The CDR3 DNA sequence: TGTGCCAGCAGTGACACCGGGACAGCCAGCAATCAGCCCCAGCATTTT. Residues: CASSDTGTASNQPQHF.

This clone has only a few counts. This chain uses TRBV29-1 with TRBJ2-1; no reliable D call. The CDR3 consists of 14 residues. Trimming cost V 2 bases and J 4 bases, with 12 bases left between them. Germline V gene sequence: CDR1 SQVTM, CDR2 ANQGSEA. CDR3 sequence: CSVERRLSYNEQFF. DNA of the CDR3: TGCAGCGTTGAACGTCGTCTTTCGTACAATGAGCAGTTCTTC.

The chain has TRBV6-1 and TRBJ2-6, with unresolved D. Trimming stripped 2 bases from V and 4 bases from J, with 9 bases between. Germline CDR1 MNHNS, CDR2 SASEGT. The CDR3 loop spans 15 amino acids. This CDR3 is CASSESGLGANVLTF. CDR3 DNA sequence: TGTGCCAGCAGTGAATCTGGGTTGGGGGCCAACGTCCTGACTTTC.

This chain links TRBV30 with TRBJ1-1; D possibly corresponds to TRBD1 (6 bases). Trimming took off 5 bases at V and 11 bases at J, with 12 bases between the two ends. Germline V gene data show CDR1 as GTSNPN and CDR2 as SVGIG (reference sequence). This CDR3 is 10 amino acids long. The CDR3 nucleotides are TGTGCCTGGGATCGGGGGCAGGCTTTCTTT. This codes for CAWDRGQAFF.

As DNA, the CDR3 is TGTGCCAGCAGTTCAACAGGGGAAGGCAATCAGCCCCAGCATTTT. Translated, it gives CASSSTGEGNQPQHF. V and J are TRBV27 and TRBJ1-5; 7 bases line up with TRBD1. Unmatched junction bases numbered 5, after V lost 4 bases and J lost 2 bases. This CDR3 has 15 residues. Germline assignment: CDR1 MNHEY and CDR2 SMNVEV (reference sequence).